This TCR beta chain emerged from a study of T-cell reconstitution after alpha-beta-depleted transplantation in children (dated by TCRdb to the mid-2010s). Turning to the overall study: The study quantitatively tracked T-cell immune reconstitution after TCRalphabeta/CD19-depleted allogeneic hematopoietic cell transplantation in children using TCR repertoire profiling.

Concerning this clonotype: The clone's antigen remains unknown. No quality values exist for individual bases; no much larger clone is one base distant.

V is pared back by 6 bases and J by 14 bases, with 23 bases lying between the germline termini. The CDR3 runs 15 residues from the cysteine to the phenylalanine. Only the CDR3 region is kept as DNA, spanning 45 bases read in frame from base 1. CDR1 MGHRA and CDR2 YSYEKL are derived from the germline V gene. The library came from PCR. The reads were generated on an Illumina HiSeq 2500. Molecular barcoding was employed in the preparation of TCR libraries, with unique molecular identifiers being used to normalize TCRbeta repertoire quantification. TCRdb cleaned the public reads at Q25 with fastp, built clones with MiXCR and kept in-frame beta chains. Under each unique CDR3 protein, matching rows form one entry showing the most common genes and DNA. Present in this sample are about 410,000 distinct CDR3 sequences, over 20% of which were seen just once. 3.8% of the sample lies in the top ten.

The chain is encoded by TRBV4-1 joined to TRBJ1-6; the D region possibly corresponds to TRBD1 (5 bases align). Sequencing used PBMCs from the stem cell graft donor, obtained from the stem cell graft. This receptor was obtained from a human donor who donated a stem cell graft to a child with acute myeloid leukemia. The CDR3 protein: CASSPTAGAYLALHF. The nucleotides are TGCGCCAGCAGTCCCACGGCCGGGGCGTACTTAGCCCTCCACTTT.